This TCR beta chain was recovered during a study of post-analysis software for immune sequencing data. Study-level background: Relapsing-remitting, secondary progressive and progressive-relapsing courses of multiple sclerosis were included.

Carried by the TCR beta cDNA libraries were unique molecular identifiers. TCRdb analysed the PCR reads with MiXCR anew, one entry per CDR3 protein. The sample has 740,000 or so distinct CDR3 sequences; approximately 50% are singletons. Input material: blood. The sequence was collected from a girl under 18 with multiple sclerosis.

CDR3 sequence: CAISPQGIGEQYF. In DNA form, the CDR3 reads TGTGCCATCAGCCCCCAAGGTATTGGCGAGCAGTACTTC. The rearrangement uses TRBV10-3 and TRBJ2-7; no firm D call. Germline CDR1 ENHRY, CDR2 SYGVKD. CDR3 length equals 13 residues. Trimming pared 6 bases from V and 6 bases from J, leaving 15 bases between.